This T cell receptor (beta chain) was obtained from a study of neurological immune-mediated disorders (dated by TCRdb to the late 2010s). Context from the whole study: Using UMI-based sequencing, the study compared peripheral blood TCR-beta repertoires from patients with HTLV-I-associated myelopathy (HAM/TSP), patients with multiple sclerosis, and healthy controls. The approximately 96 TCR-beta libraries covered PBMC samples along with longitudinal samples, technical triplicates, and paired sorted CD4+ and CD8+ T-cell subsets. The cohort included some 66 subjects: about 15 with HAM/TSP, around 34 with multiple sclerosis, and around 20 healthy controls.

To synthesize cDNA, template-switch 5'RACE was performed with a primer carrying a 10-nucleotide random unique molecular identifier so that each TCR transcript was tagged. Every sequencing run yielded over 200 million TCR-beta sequences covering 15-18 subjects. Total RNA was extracted with the RNeasy kit. TCR-beta VDJ regions were amplified with primers for the TCR constant region and the 5'RACE anchor, using the KAPA Real-time Library Amplification kit. Sample indexes and Illumina adaptors were added in a first PCR, and a second PCR then increased library yield. After Ampure bead purification, the TCR product of roughly 650 bp was size-selected on a 2% E-gel SizeSelection system. Before pooling, library quality was assessed on a Bioanalyzer, concentration was determined with Qubit, and library quantification was performed with the Kapa Library Quantification kit. Paired-end 2 x 150 bp sequencing of the libraries was performed on an Illumina HiSeq 2500. To increase sequence diversity, 25-30% phiX was spiked into each library pool. As for how the authors treated the data: The UMI-based MiGEC pipeline processed quality-filtered reads and removed over 85% of raw TCR sequences during error correction. VDJ genes were aligned to IMGT germline references, and clonotypes were defined by unique CDR3 amino acid sequence plus V-J genes. Clonal expansion, Shannon diversity, and CDR3 relatedness (CalcPairwiseDistances, ClusterSamples) were evaluated with VDJtools, and phylogenetic trees were built with CLCbio workbench. Clones with at least 8 unique UMIs were defined as expanded, with this threshold being based on coefficient-of-variation modelling across technical triplicates. TCRdb cleaned the public reads at Q25 with fastp, built clones with MiXCR and kept in-frame beta chains. Rows matching on CDR3 protein sequence are summarized as one entry with the most common DNA and genes. These V and J calls originate from TCRdb's pipeline instead of the authors' own analysis. A total of roughly 76,000 distinct CDR3 sequences appear in this sample, roughly 15% of them only once. About 6.8% of the sample goes to the ten largest clones.

Trimming removed 3 bases from V and 10 bases from J, leaving 13 bases between the germline ends. CDR1 LNHDA and CDR2 SQIVND are derived from the germline V gene (reference sequence). There are 13 amino acids in the CDR3, from cysteine to phenylalanine inclusive. The retained sequence is limited to the CDR3, 39 bases, with the frame set at the first base. This clonotype was counted only a few times. Its antigen is unknown. No per-base quality is available; no much larger clone lies one base away. The healthy controls were volunteers from blood banks in Maryland, USA. For the unsorted PBMC libraries, 2 million PBMCs were stored in RNAlater at -80 degrees C until RNA extraction and were used to generate the libraries. Peripheral blood was subjected to Ficoll-Hypaque density gradient centrifugation to isolate PBMCs, which were then cryopreserved in liquid nitrogen. Points the paper makes about the study in general: TCR clonal expansion was highest in HAM/TSP patients and lowest in MS patients, with MS patients falling below even healthy controls. Across subjects, expanded clones never shared an identical CDR3 amino acid sequence, which suggests that the TCR-beta repertoires in every group were private.

Material for sequencing was PBMCs. The chain links TRBV19 with TRBJ1-5; the D gene remains uncertain. This clonotype originated in a woman aged 45 to 65 in good health. CDR3 protein: CASSINLQGPQHF. The nucleotide sequence is TGTGCCAGTAGTATCAACCTTCAAGGCCCCCAGCATTTT.